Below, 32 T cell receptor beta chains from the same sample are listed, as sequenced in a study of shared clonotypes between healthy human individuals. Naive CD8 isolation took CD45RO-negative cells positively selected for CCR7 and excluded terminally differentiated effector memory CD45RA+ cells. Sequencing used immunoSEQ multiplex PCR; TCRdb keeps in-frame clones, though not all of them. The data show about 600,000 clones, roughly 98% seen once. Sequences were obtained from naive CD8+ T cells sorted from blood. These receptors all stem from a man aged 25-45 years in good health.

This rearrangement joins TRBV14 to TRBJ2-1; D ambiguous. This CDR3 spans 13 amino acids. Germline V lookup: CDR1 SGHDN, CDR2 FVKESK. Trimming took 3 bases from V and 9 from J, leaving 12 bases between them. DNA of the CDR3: TGTGCCAGCAGCCAGCATCAGTGGGGTGAGCAGTTCTTC. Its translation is CASSQHQWGEQFF.

For the CDR3, the DNA is TGCGCCAGCAGCCAAATCGGGACAGGGCAAAATGAAAAACTGTTTTTT. Its protein is CASSQIGTGQNEKLFF. The genes are TRBV4-1 and TRBJ1-4; 9 nucleotides match TRBD1. Germline V gene data show CDR1 as MGHRA and CDR2 as YSYEKL. Trimming at V came to 2 bases and at J to 5 bases, leaving 6 bases not matched to a gene. There are 16 residues in the CDR3.

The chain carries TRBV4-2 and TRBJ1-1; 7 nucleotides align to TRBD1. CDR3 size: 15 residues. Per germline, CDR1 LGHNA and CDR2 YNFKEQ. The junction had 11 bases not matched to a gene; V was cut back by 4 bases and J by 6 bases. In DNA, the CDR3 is TGTGCCAGCAGCCCTAGAGCAACAGGGGAACCTGAAGCTTTCTTT. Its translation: CASSPRATGEPEAFF.

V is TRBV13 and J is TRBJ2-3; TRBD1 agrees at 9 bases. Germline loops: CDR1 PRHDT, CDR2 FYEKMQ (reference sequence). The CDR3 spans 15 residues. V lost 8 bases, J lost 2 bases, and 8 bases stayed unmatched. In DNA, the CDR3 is TGTGCCAGCGCCGAGGACAGGGGCGCCACAGATACGCAGTATTTT. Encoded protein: CASAEDRGATDTQYF.

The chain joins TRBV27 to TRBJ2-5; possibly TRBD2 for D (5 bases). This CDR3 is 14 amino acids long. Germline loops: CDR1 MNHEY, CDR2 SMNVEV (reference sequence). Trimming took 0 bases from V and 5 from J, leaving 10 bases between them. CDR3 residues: CASSLSMGVETQYF. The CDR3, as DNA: TGTGCCAGCAGTTTATCAATGGGAGTGGAGACCCAGTACTTC.

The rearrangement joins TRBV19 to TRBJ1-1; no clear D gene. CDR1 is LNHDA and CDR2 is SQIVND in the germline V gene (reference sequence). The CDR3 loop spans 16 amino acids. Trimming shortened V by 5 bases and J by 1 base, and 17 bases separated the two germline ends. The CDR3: CASSHLPAPSNTEAFF. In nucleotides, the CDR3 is TGTGCCAGTAGTCACCTCCCGGCCCCTTCGAACACTGAAGCTTTCTTT.

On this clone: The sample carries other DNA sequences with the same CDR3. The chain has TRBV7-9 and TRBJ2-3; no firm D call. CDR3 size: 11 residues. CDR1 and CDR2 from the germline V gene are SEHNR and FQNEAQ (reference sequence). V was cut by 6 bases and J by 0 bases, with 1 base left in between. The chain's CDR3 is CASSSTDTQYF. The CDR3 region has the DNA TGTGCCAGCAGTAGCACAGATACGCAGTATTTT.

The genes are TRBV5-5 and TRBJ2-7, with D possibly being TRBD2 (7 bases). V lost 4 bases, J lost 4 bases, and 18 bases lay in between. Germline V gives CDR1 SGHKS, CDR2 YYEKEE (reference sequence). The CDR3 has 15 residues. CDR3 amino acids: CASSPGAGVWYEQYF. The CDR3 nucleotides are TGTGCCAGCAGCCCGGGGGCGGGGGTTTGGTACGAGCAGTACTTC.

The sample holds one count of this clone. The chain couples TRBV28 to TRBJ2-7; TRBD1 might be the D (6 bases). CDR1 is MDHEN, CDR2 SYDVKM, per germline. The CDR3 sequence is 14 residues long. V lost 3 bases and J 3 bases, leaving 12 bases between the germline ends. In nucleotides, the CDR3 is TGTGCCAGCAGTTTCCGGACAGAAGTCTACGAGCAGTACTTC. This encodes CASSFRTEVYEQYF.

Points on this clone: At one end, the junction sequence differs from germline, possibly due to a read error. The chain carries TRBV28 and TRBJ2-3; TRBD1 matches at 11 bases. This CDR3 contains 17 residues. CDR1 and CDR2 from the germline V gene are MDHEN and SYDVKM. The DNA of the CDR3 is TGTGCCAGCACTTTACGCGGACAGGGGGCGTGGGCAGATACGCAGTATTTT. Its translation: CASTLRGQGAWADTQYF.

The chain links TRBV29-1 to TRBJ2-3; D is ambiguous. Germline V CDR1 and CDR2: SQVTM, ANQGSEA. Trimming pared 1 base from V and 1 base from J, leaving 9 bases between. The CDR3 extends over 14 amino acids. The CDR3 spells CSVEGLVGTDTQYF. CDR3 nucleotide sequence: TGCAGCGTTGAAGGGCTAGTTGGCACAGATACGCAGTATTTT.

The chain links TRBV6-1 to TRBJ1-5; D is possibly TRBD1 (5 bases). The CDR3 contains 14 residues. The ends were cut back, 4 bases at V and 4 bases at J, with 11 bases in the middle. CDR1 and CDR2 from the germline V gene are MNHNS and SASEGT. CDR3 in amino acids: CASSGPGSNQPQHF. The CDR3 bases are TGTGCCAGCAGTGGTCCAGGGAGTAATCAGCCCCAGCATTTT.

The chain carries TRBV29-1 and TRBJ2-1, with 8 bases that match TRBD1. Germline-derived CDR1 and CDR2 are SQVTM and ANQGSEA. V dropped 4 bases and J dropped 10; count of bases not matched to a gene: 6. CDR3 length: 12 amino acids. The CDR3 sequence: CSVVGRGREQFF. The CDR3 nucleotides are TGCAGCGTTGTAGGCAGGGGGCGCGAGCAGTTCTTC.

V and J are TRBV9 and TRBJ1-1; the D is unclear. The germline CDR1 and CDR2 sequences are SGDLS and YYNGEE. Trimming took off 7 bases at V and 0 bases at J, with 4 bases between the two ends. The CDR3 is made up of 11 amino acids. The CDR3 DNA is TGTGCCAGCCATTTGAACACTGAAGCTTTCTTT. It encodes CASHLNTEAFF. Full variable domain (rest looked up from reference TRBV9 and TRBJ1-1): DSGVTQTPKHLITATGQRVTLRCSPRSGDLSVYWYQQSLDQGLQFLIQYYNGEERAKGNILERFSAQQFPDLHSELNLSSLELGDSALYFCASHLNTEAFFGQGTRLTVV.

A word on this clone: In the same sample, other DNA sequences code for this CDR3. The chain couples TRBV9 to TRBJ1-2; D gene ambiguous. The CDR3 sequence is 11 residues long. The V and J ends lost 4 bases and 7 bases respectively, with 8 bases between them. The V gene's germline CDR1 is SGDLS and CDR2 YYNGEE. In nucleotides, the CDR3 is TGTGCCAGCAGCTCCCGAGTTGGCTACACCTTC. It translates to CASSSRVGYTF.

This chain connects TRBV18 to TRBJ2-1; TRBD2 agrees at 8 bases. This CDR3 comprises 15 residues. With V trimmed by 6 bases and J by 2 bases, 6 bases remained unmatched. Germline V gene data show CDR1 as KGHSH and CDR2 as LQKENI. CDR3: CASSREGLTYNEQFF. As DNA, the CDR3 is TGTGCCAGCTCCCGGGAGGGGCTCACCTACAATGAGCAGTTCTTC.

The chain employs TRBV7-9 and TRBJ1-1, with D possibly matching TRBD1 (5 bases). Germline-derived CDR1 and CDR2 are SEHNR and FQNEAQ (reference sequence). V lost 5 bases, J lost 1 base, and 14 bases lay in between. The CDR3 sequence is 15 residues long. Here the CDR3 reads CASSPTAGGNTEAFF. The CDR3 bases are TGTGCCAGCAGCCCCACGGCTGGGGGGAACACTGAAGCTTTCTTT.

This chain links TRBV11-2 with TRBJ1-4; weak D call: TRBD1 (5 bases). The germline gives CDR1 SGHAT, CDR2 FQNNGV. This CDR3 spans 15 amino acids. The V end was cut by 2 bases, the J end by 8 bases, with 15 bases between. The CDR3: CASSLLPGSNEKLFF. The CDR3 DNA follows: TGTGCCAGCAGCTTACTCCCAGGGAGTAACGAAAAACTGTTTTTT.

The CDR3 coding sequence is TGTGCCAGCAGCCCAGTAGGGGGACTAGAAACCGGGGAGCTGTTTTTT. It translates to CASSPVGGLETGELFF. V gene TRBV11-3 combines with J gene TRBJ2-2, with 8 bases aligning to TRBD2. The ends lost 5 bases at V and 5 bases at J; junction bases unmatched: 10. The CDR3 extends over 16 amino acids. Germline values: CDR1 SGHNT, CDR2 YENEEA.

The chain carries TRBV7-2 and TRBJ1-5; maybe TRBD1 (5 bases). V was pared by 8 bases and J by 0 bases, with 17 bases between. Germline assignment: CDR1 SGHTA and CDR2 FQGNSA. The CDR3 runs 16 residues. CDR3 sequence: CASGSEQVYSNQPQHF. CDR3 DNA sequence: TGTGCCAGCGGCTCCGAACAGGTTTATAGCAATCAGCCCCAGCATTTT.

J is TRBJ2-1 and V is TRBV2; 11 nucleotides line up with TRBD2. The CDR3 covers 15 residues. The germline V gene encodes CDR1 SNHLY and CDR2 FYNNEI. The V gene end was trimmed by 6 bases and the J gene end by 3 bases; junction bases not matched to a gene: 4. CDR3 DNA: TGTGCCAGCAGCGGGACTAGCGGCTTCTACAATGAGCAGTTCTTC. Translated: CASSGTSGFYNEQFF.

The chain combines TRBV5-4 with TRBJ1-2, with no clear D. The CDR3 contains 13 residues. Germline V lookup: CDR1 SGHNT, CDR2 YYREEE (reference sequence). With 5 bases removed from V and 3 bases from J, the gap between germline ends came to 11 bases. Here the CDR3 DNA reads TGTGCCAGCAGTGGAGGTGGAGACTATGGCTACACCTTC. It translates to CASSGGGDYGYTF.

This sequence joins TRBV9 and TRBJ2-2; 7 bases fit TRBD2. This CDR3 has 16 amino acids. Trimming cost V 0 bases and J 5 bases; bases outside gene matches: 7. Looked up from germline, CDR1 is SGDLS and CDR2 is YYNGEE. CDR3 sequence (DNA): TGTGCCAGCAGCGTAGCTGGGGGAGGGCGTACCGGGGAGCTGTTTTTT. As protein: CASSVAGGGRTGELFF.

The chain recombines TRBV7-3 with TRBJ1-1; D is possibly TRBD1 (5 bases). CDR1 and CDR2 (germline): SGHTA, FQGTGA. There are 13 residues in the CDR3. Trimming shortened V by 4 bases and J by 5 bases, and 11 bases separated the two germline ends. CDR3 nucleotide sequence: TGTGCCAGCAGCTCTAAGGGGTTGACTGAAGCTTTCTTT. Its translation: CASSSKGLTEAFF.

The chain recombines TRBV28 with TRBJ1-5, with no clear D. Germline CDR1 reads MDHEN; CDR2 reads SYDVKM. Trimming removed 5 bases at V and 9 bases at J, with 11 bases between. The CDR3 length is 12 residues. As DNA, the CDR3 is TGTGCCAGCAGTCGCTATCTTATGCCCCAGCATTTT. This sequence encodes CASSRYLMPQHF.

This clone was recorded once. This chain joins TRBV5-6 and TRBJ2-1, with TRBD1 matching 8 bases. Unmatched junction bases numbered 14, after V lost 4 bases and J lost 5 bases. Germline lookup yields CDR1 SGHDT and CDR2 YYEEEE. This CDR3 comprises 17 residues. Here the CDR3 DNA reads TGTGCCAGCAGCACAAGGGAGGACAGGGCAAAGGACAATGAGCAGTTCTTC. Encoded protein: CASSTREDRAKDNEQFF. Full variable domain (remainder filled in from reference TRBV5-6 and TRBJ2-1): DAGVTQSPTHLIKTRGQQVTLRCSPKSGHDTVSWYQQALGQGPQFIFQYYEEEERQRGNFPDRFSGHQFPNYSSELNVNALLLGDSALYLCASSTREDRAKDNEQFFGPGTRLTVL.

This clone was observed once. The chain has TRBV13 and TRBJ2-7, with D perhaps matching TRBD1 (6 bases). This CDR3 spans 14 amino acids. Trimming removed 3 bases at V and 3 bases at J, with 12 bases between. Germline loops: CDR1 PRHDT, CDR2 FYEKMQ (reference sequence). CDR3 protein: CASSFRGIRYEQYF. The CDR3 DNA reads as TGTGCCAGCAGCTTCAGGGGTATCCGCTACGAGCAGTACTTC.

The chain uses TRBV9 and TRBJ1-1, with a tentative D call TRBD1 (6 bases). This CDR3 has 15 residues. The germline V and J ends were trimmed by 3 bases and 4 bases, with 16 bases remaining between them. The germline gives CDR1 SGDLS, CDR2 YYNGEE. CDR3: CASSAEGGDGTEAFF. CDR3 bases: TGTGCCAGCAGCGCCGAGGGGGGGGACGGCACTGAAGCTTTCTTT.

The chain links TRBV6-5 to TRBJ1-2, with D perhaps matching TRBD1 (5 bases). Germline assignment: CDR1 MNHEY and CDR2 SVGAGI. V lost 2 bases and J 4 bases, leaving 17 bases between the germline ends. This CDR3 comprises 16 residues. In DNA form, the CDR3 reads TGTGCCAGCAGTTACGAAGTGGGGCCTGCTGGCTATGGCTACACCTTC. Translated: CASSYEVGPAGYGYTF.

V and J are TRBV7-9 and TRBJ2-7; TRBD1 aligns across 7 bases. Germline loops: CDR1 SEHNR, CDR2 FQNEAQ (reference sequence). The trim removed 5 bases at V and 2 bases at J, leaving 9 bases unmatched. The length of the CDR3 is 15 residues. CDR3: CASSPRTGRTYEQYF. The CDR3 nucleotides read TGTGCCAGCAGCCCCAGGACAGGACGGACCTACGAGCAGTACTTC.

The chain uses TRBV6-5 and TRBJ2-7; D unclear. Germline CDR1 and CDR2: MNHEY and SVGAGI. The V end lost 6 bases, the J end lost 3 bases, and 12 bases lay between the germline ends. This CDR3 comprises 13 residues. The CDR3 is CASSLLYNYEQYF. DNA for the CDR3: TGTGCCAGCAGCTTACTCTACAACTACGAGCAGTACTTC.

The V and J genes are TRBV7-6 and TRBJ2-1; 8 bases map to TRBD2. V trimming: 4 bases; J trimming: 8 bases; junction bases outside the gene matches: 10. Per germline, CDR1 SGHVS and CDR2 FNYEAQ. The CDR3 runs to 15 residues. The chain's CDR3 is CASSWSGGTGDEQFF. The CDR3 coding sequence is TGTGCCAGCAGCTGGAGCGGGGGAACTGGAGATGAGCAGTTCTTC. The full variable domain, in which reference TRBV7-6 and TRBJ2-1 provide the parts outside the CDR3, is GAGVSQSPRYKVTKRGQDVALRCDPISGHVSLYWYRQALGQGPEFLTYFNYEAQQDKSGLPNDRFSAERPEGSISTLTIQRTEQRDSAMYRCASSWSGGTGDEQFFGPGTRLTVL.